Shown below are 2 T cell receptor beta chains from a single sample sequenced in a study of T cell responses to AZD1222 COVID-19 vaccine. TCRdb keeps only in-frame clones here, not all; method: immunoSEQ multiplex PCR. The sample holds around 100,000 clones, roughly 87% seen once. The sample was peripheral blood, taken on day 0 of AZD1222 vaccination. The receptors come from an adult in good health.

The chain joins TRBV7-8 to TRBJ2-2, with TRBD1 matching over 9 bases. Germline values: CDR1 SGHVS, CDR2 FQNEAQ. CDR3 length: 17 residues. V lost 1 base to trimming and J lost 3 bases; unmatched junction nucleotides: 6. The CDR3, as DNA: TGTGCCAGCAGCTTAGGGGGACAGGGAATTTACACCGGGGAGCTGTTTTTT. It specifies CASSLGGQGIYTGELFF.

The rearrangement links TRBV19 to TRBJ1-1, with D maybe TRBD1 (5 bases). The CDR3 is made up of 11 amino acids. The V and J ends lost 4 bases and 6 bases respectively, with 6 bases between them. The germline V gene has CDR1 LNHDA and CDR2 SQIVND (reference sequence). DNA for the CDR3: TGTGCCAGTAGTAGGGGCCCTGAAGCTTTCTTT. This encodes CASSRGPEAFF.